The 22 T cell receptor beta chains in this list originate from one sample, sequenced in a study of CD8 T cells in Susac syndrome. RNA, at roughly 0.5 to 1 ug, was reverse transcribed with random hexamers. TCRdb redid the calling of the immunoSEQ multiplex PCR reads with MiXCR, one entry per CDR3 protein. The sample records approximately 140,000 distinct CDR3 sequences, around 94% being singletons. Material: CD8+ T cells from PBMCs. The source of these receptors is a human donor in good health.

This clonotype appeared a single time. CDR3 loop: CASSSRGSGSDEQFF. CDR3 sequence (DNA): TGTGCCAGCAGCTCCCGTGGTAGCGGGAGCGATGAGCAGTTCTTC. The V call is TRBV7-2, the J call TRBJ2-1; TRBD2 aligns across 9 bases. V shed 4 bases and J 8 bases; nucleotides not matched to a gene: 9. Germline V lookup: CDR1 SGHTA, CDR2 FQGNSA. The CDR3 runs 15 residues.

The chain has TRBV7-9 and TRBJ2-1; a possible D gene is TRBD2 (5 bases). CDR3 length: 11 residues. In germline, CDR1 is SEHNR, CDR2 FQNEAQ (reference sequence). V lost 5 bases to trimming and J lost 13 bases, with 12 bases between them. In DNA, the CDR3 is TGTGCCAGCAGCGGCCTAGACTACCAGTTCTTC. Encoded protein: CASSGLDYQFF.

V usage is TRBV7-9 and J usage is TRBJ2-1; no clear D. CDR3 length: 15 amino acids. Trimming removed 1 base at V and 7 bases at J, with 14 bases between. CDR1 and CDR2 (germline): SEHNR, FQNEAQ (reference sequence). CDR3 bases: TGTGCCAGCAGCTTAGATGGAGCTAGACCAAATGAGCAGTTCTTC. It encodes CASSLDGARPNEQFF.

This chain links TRBV29-1 with TRBJ1-1; D unclear. V was pared by 1 base and J by 2 bases, with 5 bases between. The V gene's germline CDR1 is SQVTM and CDR2 ANQGSEA. This CDR3 has 12 amino acids. The chain's CDR3 is CSVEADNTEAFF. The CDR3 nucleotides read TGCAGCGTTGAAGCAGACAACACTGAAGCTTTCTTT.

The rearrangement uses TRBV9 and TRBJ2-1; 9 nucleotides match TRBD1. The germline gives CDR1 SGDLS, CDR2 YYNGEE. CDR3 length: 14 amino acids. Trimming took 2 bases from V and 6 from J; bases not matched to a gene: 3. The CDR3 bases are TGTGCCAGCAGCGTGGACAGGGGCCTCAATGAGCAGTTCTTC. The encoded protein is CASSVDRGLNEQFF. The full variable domain, its missing parts supplied by reference TRBV9 and TRBJ2-1, is DSGVTQTPKHLITATGQRVTLRCSPRSGDLSVYWYQQSLDQGLQFLIQYYNGEERAKGNILERFSAQQFPDLHSELNLSSLELGDSALYFCASSVDRGLNEQFFGPGTRLTVL.

The V and J genes are TRBV20-1 and TRBJ2-7, with a weak D call TRBD1 (6 bases). Trimming took 0 bases from V and 4 from J, leaving 16 bases between them. The germline CDR1 and CDR2 sequences are DFQATT and SNEGSKA (reference sequence). This CDR3 contains 15 residues. Written as DNA, the CDR3 is TGCAGTGCTAGAGATCGCCCGGGACATTCGTACGAGCAGTACTTC. This gives the protein CSARDRPGHSYEQYF.

Notes on this clonotype: At one end, the junction sequence differs from germline, possibly due to a read error. The chain uses TRBV15 and TRBJ2-5; D is unclear. The CDR3 extends over 13 amino acids. CDR1 is LNHNV, CDR2 YYDKDF, per germline (reference sequence). CDR3 sequence reads: CATADTSQQTQYF. CDR3 DNA: TGTGCCACCGCTGACACGTCCCAACAGACCCAGTACTTC.

The chain joins TRBV3-1 to TRBJ2-3; unclear D gene. CDR3 length equals 14 residues. Trimming cost V 4 bases and J 3 bases, with 11 bases left between them. Per the germline V gene, CDR1 is LGHDT and CDR2 is YNNKEL (reference sequence). The CDR3 protein is CASSPSTWTDTQYF. CDR3 sequence (DNA): TGTGCCAGCAGCCCCTCCACTTGGACAGATACGCAGTATTTT.

The chain employs TRBV7-8 and TRBJ2-3; TRBD1 matches 9 bases. Germline CDR1 and CDR2: SGHVS and FQNEAQ. Trimming took 4 bases from V and 2 from J; bases not matched to a gene: 4. The CDR3 loop spans 15 amino acids. CDR3 region: CASSYRDRATDTQYF. CDR3 in DNA: TGTGCCAGCAGCTACCGGGACAGGGCCACAGATACGCAGTATTTT.

This clonotype was observed a single time. The genes are TRBV5-1 and TRBJ2-7, with TRBD2 as a possible D gene (5 bases). Germline CDR1 is SGHRS and CDR2 is YFSETQ. The CDR3 contains 13 residues. Trimming removed 5 bases from V and 2 bases from J, with 11 bases in between. The CDR3 region has the DNA TGCGCCAGCAGAGGGAGATCGACCTACGAGCAGTACTTC. Encoded protein: CASRGRSTYEQYF.

This clonotype was detected once. The chain has TRBV30 and TRBJ2-1; 11 bases agree with TRBD2. Germline loops: CDR1 GTSNPN, CDR2 SVGIG (reference sequence). The CDR3 extends over 15 amino acids. J was trimmed by 7 bases and V by 4 bases; bases with no gene match: 9. For the CDR3, the DNA is TGTGCCTGGACCTTGATAGCGGGAGGGTATAATGAGCAGTTCTTC. This codes for CAWTLIAGGYNEQFF.

This clonotype came up a few times. CDR3 nucleotides: TGTGCCAGCAGTTTACAGGGGGTAGGCGGCTACACCTTC. Its protein product is CASSLQGVGGYTF. V gene TRBV27 combines with J gene TRBJ1-2; TRBD1 aligns across 7 bases. CDR3 size: 13 residues. Per germline, CDR1 MNHEY and CDR2 SMNVEV (reference sequence). The trim removed 2 bases at V and 8 bases at J, leaving 5 bases unmatched.

This chain connects TRBV27 to TRBJ2-1, with 7 bases fitting TRBD1. Trimming cost V 2 bases and J 5 bases; bases outside gene matches: 12. The CDR3 has 17 amino acids. Germline V lookup: CDR1 MNHEY, CDR2 SMNVEV (reference sequence). The DNA for the CDR3 is TGTGCCAGCAGTTTAGGTGTTTTAGGGACAGCTAACAATGAGCAGTTCTTC. It is translated as CASSLGVLGTANNEQFF.

The rearrangement uses TRBV7-4 and TRBJ2-7, with D perhaps TRBD2 (6 bases). Germline V CDR1 and CDR2: SGHVT, SQSDAQ. V was pared by 2 bases and J by 5 bases, with 13 bases between. CDR3 length: 14 residues. The CDR3 DNA follows: TGTGCCAGCAGCTTAAAGGCTAGCGAGGACGAGCAGTACTTC. Residues: CASSLKASEDEQYF.

The chain employs TRBV30 and TRBJ1-2, with D possibly matching TRBD1 (6 bases). The CDR3 runs to 13 residues. Germline assignment: CDR1 GTSNPN and CDR2 SVGIG (reference sequence). Trimming took off 4 bases at V and 6 bases at J, with 15 bases between the two ends. CDR3 sequence reads: CAWNWGRIDGYTF. For the CDR3, the DNA is TGTGCCTGGAATTGGGGGCGCATCGATGGCTACACCTTC.

The genes are TRBV20-1 and TRBJ2-7, with 15 bases lining up with TRBD2. V was pared by 4 bases and J by 9 bases, with 7 bases of the junction left unmatched. Germline loops: CDR1 DFQATT, CDR2 SNEGSKA (reference sequence). The CDR3 has 14 residues. CDR3 coding DNA: TGCAGTGCTACTGGACTAGCGGGAGGGCCGTGGCAGTACTTC. Translated: CSATGLAGGPWQYF.

This clonotype was picked up a small number of times. The rearrangement links TRBV12-3 or TRBV12-4 to TRBJ2-7; D unclear. Trimming shortened V by 3 bases and J by 0 bases, and 6 bases separated the two germline ends. This CDR3 spans 13 amino acids. In nucleotides, the CDR3 is TGTGCCAGCAGTTTTTGGAGCTCCTACGAGCAGTACTTC. Its protein is CASSFWSSYEQYF.

The rearrangement links TRBV6-6 to TRBJ2-1; 7 bases map to TRBD2. This CDR3 is 16 amino acids long. Germline CDR1 reads MNHNY; CDR2 reads SVGAGI (reference sequence). V lost 2 bases, J lost 8 bases, and 12 bases stayed unmatched. CDR3 residues: CASSYTLALGGDEQFF. The CDR3 DNA sequence: TGTGCCAGCAGTTACACTCTAGCGTTGGGGGGGGATGAGCAGTTCTTC.

J is TRBJ2-1 and V is TRBV18; 11 bases map to TRBD1. Losses at the gene ends were 4 bases for V and 6 bases for J; bases not matched to a gene: 5. Germline V gene lookup returns CDR1 KGHSH and CDR2 LQKENI. The CDR3 consists of 15 residues. CDR3 DNA sequence: TGTGCCAGCTCACGAGGACAGGGGGCCGTCAATGAGCAGTTCTTC. Residues: CASSRGQGAVNEQFF. The full variable domain, completed using reference TRBV18 and TRBJ2-1, is NAGVMQNPRHLVRRRGQEARLRCSPMKGHSHVYWYRQLPEEGLKFMVYLQKENIIDESGMPKERFSAEFPKEGPSILRIQQVVRGDSAAYFCASSRGQGAVNEQFFGPGTRLTVL.

The chain couples TRBV4-3 to TRBJ2-2; the D gene is possibly TRBD1 (5 bases). V gave up 1 base and J gave up 3 bases, with 12 bases separating them. Germline CDR1 is LGHNA and CDR2 is YSLEER. CDR3 length: 16 amino acids. CDR3 nucleotides: TGCGCCAGCAGCCAAGGAGCAGGGATTTACACCGGGGAGCTGTTTTTT. Protein product: CASSQGAGIYTGELFF.

V gene TRBV20-1 combines with J gene TRBJ1-2; 8 bases map to TRBD1. The length of the CDR3 is 13 residues. V was clipped by 6 bases and J by 0 bases; unmatched bases: 3. The germline V gene has CDR1 DFQATT and CDR2 SNEGSKA (reference sequence). The CDR3 spells CSAVGQANYGYTF. The CDR3 region has the DNA TGCAGTGCAGTGGGACAGGCTAACTATGGCTACACCTTC.

V is TRBV29-1 and J is TRBJ2-7; 7 bases are a match to TRBD2. J was trimmed by 2 bases and V by 4 bases; bases with no gene match: 11. This CDR3 has 15 amino acids. Germline CDR1 SQVTM, CDR2 ANQGSEA. CDR3 protein: CSVAGGWGNAYEQYF. CDR3 nucleotide sequence: TGCAGCGTTGCGGGGGGTTGGGGCAACGCCTACGAGCAGTACTTC.